The clone carrying this T cell receptor beta chain was recorded a few times. This entry belongs to a study of blood T cell repertoires in COVID-19. On the study more broadly: Samples came from the United States, Italy and Spain, spanning acute and convalescent COVID-19. Sources were T cells, B-cell-depleted T cells, or PBMCs; the material itself was cDNA or gDNA.

Under the authors' procedure: How many nucleated cells were present was estimated from reference gene primer amplification. Profiling relied on immunoSEQ multiplex PCR, and the TCRdb table lists in-frame clones only, not all of them. D and trimming were read from the DNA, whereas the V and J calls and clone size are those reported in that table. This table holds about 500,000 clones, 85% to 90% found once. Enrolment of Seattle patients took place during active infection, and they were followed longitudinally. The receptor comes from a woman in her forties or fifties with COVID-19, enrolled during active disease. The sequenced sample was peripheral blood.

This CDR3 is CASDRDGETQYF. The CDR3 region has the DNA TGTGCCAGCGACAGGGATGGAGAGACCCAGTACTTC. The genes are TRBV5-8 and TRBJ2-5, with TRBD1 matching over 7 bases. V lost 7 bases, J lost 4 bases, and 4 bases stayed unmatched. CDR1 is SGHTS, CDR2 YDEGEE, per germline. This CDR3 comprises 12 residues.